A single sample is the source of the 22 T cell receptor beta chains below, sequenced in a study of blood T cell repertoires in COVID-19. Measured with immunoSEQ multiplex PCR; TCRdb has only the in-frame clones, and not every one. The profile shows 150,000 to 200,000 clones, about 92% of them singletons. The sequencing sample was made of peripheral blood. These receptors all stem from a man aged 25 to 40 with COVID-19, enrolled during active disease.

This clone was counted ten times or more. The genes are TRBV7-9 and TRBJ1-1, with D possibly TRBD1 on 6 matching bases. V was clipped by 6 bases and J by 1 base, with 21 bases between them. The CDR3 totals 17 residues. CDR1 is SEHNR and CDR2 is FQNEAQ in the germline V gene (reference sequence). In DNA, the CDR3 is TGTGCCAGCAGGTCCGACAGGAGCTATGGAAAGAACACTGAAGCTTTCTTT. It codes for CASRSDRSYGKNTEAFF.

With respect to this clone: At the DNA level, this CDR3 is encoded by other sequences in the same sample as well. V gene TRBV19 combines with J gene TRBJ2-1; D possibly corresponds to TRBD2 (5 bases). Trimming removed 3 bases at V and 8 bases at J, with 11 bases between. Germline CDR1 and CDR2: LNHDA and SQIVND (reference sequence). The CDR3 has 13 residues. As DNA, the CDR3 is TGTGCCAGTAGTATCCCCCCCGGGGATGAGCAGTTCTTC. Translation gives CASSIPPGDEQFF.

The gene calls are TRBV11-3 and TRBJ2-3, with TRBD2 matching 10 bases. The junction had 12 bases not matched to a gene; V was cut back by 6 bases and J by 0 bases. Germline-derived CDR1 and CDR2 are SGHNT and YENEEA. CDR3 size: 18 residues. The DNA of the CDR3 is TGTGCCAGCAGTATAAGGACTAGCGGAGCCTCTAGCACAGATACGCAGTATTTT. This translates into CASSIRTSGASSTDTQYF.

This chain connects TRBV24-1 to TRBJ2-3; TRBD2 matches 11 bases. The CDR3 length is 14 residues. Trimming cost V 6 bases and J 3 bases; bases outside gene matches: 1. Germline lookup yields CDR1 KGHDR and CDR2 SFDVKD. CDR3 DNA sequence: TGTGCCACCAGTCGGACTAGCGGGACAGATACGCAGTATTTT. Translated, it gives CATSRTSGTDTQYF.

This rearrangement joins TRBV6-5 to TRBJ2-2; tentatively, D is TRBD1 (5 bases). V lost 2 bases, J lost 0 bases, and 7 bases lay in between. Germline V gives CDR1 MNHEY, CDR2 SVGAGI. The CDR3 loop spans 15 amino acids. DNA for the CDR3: TGTGCCAGCAGTTACGGCAGGGCGAACACCGGGGAGCTGTTTTTT. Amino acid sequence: CASSYGRANTGELFF.

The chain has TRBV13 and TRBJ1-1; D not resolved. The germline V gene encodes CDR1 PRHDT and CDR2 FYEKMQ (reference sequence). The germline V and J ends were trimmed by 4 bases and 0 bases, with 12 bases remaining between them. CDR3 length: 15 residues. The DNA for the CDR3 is TGTGCCAGCAGCTCCCGAGGCACGATGAACACTGAAGCTTTCTTT. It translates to CASSSRGTMNTEAFF.

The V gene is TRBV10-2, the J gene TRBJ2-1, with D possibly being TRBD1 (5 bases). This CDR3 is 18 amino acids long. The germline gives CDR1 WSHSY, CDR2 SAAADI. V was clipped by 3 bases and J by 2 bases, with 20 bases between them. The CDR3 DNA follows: TGCGCCAGCAGTGAAGGTCTCCAGGGCATAGTCGCCTACAATGAGCAGTTCTTC. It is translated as CASSEGLQGIVAYNEQFF.

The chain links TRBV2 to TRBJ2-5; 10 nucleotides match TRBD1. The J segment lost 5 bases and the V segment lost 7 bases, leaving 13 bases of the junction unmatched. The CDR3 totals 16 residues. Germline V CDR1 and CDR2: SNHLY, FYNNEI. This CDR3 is CASIQRDRGRGETQYF. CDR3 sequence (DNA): TGTGCCAGCATCCAACGAGACAGGGGGCGCGGTGAGACCCAGTACTTC.

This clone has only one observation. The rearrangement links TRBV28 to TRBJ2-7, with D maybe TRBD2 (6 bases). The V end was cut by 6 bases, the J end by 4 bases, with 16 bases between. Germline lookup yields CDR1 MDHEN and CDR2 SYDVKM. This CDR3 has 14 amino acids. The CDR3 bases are TGTGCCAGCAGCCAAGGGACGGGAGAGTACGAGCAGTACTTC. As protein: CASSQGTGEYEQYF.

The CDR3 sequence is CASSRDAGGYSNQPQHF. The CDR3, as DNA: TGTGCCAGCAGTCGGGACGCCGGAGGGTATAGCAATCAGCCCCAGCATTTT. The rearrangement joins TRBV6-2 or TRBV6-3 to TRBJ1-5; a weak D match, TRBD1 (5 bases). The germline V and J ends were trimmed by 5 bases and 0 bases, with 17 bases remaining between them. The CDR3 runs 17 residues. Germline CDR1 is MNHEY and CDR2 is SVGEGT.

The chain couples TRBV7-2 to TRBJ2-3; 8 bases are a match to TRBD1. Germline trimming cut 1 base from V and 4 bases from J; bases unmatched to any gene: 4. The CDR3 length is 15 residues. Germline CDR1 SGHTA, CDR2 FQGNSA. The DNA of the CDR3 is TGTGCCAGCAGCTTAGTTTCAGGGGGCGCAGATACGCAGTATTTT. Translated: CASSLVSGGADTQYF.

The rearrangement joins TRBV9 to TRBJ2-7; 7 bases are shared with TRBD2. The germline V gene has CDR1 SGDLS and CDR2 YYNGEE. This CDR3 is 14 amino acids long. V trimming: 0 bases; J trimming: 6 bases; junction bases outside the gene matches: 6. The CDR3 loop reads CASSVAEGEGEQYF. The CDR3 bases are TGTGCCAGCAGCGTAGCGGAAGGGGAGGGCGAGCAGTACTTC.

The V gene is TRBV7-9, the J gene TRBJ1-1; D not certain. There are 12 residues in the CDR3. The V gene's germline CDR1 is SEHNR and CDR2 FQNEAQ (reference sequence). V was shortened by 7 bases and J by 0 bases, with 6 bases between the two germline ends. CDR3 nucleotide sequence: TGTGCCAGCACCCCCATGAACACTGAAGCTTTCTTT. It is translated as CASTPMNTEAFF.

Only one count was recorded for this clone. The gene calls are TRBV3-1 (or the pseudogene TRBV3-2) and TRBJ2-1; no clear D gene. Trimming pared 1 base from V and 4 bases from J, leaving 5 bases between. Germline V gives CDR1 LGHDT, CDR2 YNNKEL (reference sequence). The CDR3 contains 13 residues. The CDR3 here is CASSQGAYNEQFF. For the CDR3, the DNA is TGTGCCAGCAGCCAAGGGGCTTACAATGAGCAGTTCTTC.

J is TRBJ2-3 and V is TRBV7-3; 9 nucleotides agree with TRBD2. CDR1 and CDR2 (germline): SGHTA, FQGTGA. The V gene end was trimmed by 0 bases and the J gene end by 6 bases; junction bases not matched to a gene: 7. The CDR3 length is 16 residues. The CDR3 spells CASSLTPTSGWDTQYF. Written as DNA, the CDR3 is TGTGCCAGCAGCTTAACTCCGACTAGCGGCTGGGATACGCAGTATTTT.

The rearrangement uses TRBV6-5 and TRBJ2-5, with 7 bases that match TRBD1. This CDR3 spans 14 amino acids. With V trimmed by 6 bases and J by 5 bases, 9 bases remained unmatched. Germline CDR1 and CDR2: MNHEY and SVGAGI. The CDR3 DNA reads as TGTGCCAGCAGCGACAGGGCTTCGTTTGAGACCCAGTACTTC. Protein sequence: CASSDRASFETQYF.

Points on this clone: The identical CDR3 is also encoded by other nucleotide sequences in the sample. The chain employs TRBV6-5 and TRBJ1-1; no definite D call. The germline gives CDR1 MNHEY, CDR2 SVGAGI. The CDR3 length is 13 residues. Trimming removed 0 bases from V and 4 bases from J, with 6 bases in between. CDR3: CASSYSSVTEAFF. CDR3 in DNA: TGTGCCAGCAGTTACTCTTCTGTCACTGAAGCTTTCTTT.

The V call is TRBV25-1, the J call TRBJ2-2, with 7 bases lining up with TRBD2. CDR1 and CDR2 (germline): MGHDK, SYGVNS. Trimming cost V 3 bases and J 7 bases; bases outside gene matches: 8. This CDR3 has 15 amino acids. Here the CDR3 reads CASSEIAGEVGELFF. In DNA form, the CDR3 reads TGTGCCAGCAGTGAGATCGCGGGGGAGGTCGGGGAGCTGTTTTTT.

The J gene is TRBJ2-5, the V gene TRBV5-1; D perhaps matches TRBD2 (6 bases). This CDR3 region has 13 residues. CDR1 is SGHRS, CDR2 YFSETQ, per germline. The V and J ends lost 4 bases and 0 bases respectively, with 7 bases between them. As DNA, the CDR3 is TGCGCCAGCAGCCGGGACTACCAAGAGACCCAGTACTTC. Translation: CASSRDYQETQYF.

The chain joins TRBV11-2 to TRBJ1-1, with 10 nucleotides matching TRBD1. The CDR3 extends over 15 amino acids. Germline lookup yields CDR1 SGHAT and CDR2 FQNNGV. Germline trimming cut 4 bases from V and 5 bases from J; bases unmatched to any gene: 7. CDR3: CASSSRQGAGTEAFF. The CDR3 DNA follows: TGTGCCAGCAGCTCGAGACAGGGGGCGGGAACTGAAGCTTTCTTT.

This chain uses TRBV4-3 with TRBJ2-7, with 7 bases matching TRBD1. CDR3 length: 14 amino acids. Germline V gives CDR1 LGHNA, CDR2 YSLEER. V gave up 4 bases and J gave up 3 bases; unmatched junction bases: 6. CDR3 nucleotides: TGCGCCAGCAGCCCCGGGACAGCTCACTACGAGCAGTACTTC. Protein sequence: CASSPGTAHYEQYF.

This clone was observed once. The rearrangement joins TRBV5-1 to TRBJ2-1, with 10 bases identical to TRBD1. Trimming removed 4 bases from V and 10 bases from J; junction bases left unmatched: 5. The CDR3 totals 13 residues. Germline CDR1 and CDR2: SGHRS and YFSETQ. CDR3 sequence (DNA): TGCGCCAGCAGCCCTCGGGACAGGGGAGAGCAGTTCTTC. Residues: CASSPRDRGEQFF. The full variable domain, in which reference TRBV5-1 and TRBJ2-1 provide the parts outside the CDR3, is KAGVTQTPRYLIKTRGQQVTLSCSPISGHRSVSWYQQTPGQGLQFLFEYFSETQRNKGNFPGRFSGRQFSNSRSEMNVSTLELGDSALYLCASSPRDRGEQFFGPGTRLTVL.